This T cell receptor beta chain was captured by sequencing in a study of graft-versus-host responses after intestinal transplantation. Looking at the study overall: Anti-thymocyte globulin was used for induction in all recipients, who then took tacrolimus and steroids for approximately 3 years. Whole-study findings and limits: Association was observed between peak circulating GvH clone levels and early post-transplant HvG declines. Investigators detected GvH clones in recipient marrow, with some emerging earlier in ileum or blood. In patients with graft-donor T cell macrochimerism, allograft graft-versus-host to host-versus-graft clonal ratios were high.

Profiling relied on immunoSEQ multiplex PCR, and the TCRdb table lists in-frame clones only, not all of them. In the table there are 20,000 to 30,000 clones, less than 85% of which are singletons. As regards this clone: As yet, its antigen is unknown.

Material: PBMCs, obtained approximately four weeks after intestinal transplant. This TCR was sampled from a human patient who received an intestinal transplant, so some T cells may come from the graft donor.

The CDR3: CSVENGASTEAFF. The CDR3 coding sequence is TGCAGCGTTGAGAACGGGGCGTCCACTGAAGCTTTCTTT. The chain couples TRBV29-1 to TRBJ1-1; D might be TRBD1 (5 bases). Trimming stripped 3 bases from V and 4 bases from J, with 12 bases between. Germline V gene sequence: CDR1 SQVTM, CDR2 ANQGSEA. CDR3 length equals 13 residues. Using reference TRBV29-1 and TRBJ1-1 for the parts outside the CDR3, the full variable domain is SAVISQKPSRDICQRGTSLTIQCQVDSQVTMMFWYRQQPGQSLTLIATANQGSEATYESGFVIDKFPISRPNLTFSTLTVSNMSPEDSSIYLCSVENGASTEAFFGQGTRLTVV.